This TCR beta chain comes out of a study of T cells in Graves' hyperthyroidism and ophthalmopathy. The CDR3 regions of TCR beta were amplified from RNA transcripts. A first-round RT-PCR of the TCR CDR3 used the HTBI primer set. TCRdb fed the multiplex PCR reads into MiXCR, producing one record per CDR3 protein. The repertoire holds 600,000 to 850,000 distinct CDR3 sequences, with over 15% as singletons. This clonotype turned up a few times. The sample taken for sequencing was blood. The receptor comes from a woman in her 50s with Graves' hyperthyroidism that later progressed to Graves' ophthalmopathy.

CDR3 protein: CSVTRDTEAFF. In DNA, the CDR3 is TGCAGCGTAACCCGGGACACTGAAGCTTTCTTT. The rearrangement links TRBV29-1 to TRBJ1-1; D is unclear. V shed 6 bases and J shed 3 bases, with 8 bases lying between them. Germline loops: CDR1 SQVTM, CDR2 ANQGSEA. The CDR3 extends over 11 amino acids.